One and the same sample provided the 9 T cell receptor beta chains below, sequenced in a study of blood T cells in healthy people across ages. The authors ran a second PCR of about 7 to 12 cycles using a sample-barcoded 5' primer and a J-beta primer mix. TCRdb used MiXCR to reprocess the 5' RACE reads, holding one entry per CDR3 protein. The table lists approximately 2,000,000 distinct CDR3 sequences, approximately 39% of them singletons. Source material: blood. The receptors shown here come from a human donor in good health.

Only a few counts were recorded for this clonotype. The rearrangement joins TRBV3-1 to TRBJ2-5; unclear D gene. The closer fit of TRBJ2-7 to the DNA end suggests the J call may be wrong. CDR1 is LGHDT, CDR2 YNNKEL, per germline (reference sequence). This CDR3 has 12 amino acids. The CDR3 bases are TGTGCCAGCAGCCAAGTGGGAAACGAGCAGTACTTC. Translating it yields CASSQVGNEQYF.

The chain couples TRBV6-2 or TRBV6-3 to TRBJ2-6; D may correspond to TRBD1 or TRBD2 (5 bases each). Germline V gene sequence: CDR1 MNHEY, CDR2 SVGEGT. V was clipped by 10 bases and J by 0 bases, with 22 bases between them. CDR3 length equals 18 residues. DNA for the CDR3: TGTGCCACCCTCCGGGTTGGGGGTGGGGGCTCTGGGGCCAACGTCCTGACTTTC. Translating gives CATLRVGGGGSGANVLTF.

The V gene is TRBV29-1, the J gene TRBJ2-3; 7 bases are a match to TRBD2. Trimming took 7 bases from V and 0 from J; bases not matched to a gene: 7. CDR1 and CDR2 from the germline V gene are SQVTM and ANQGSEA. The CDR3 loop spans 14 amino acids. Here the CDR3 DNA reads TGCAGCGCGGGGGGACGCGGGAGCACAGATACGCAGTATTTT. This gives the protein CSAGGRGSTDTQYF.

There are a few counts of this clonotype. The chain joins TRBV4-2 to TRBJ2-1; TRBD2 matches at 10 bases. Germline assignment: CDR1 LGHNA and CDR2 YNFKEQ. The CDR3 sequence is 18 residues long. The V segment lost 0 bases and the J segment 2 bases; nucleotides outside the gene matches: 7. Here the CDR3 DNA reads TGTGCCAGCAGCCAAGACCTCCTAGCGGGGGCGGCCTACAATGAGCAGTTCTTC. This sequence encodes CASSQDLLAGAAYNEQFF.

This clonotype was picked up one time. CDR3: CASNGETGSYGYTF. The CDR3 DNA reads TGTGCCAGCAATGGGGAGACAGGGAGCTATGGCTACACCTTC. The V call is TRBV2, the J call TRBJ1-2; 7 positions match TRBD1. The junction had 9 bases not matched to a gene; V was cut back by 7 bases and J by 4 bases. Germline V gene data show CDR1 as SNHLY and CDR2 as FYNNEI. The CDR3 contains 14 residues.

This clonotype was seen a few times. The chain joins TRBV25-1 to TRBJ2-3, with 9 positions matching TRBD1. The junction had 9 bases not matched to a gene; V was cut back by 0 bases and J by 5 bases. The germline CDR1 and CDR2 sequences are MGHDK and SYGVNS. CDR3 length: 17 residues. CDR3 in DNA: TGTGCCAGCAGTGAATACTTCCAAAGACAGGGGGAAGATACGCAGTATTTT. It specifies CASSEYFQRQGEDTQYF. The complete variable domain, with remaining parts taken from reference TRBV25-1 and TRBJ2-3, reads EADIYQTPRYLVIGTGKKITLECSQTMGHDKMYWYQQDPGMELHLIHYSYGVNSTEKGDLSSESTVSRIRTEHFPLTLESARPSHTSQYLCASSEYFQRQGEDTQYFGPGTRLTVL.

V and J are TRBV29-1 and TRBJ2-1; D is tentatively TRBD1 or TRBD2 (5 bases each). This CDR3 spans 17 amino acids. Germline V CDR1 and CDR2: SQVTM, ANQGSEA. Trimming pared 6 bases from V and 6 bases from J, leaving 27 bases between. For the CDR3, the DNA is TGCAGCGTAGACCCGGGCGTGAGGGGCCGAAACCCCAATGAGCAGTTCTTC. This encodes CSVDPGVRGRNPNEQFF.

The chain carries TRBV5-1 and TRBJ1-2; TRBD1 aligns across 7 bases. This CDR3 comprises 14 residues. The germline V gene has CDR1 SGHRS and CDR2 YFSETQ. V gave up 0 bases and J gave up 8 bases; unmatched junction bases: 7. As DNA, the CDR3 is TGCGCCAGCAGCTTGGAGGGGGCCTTTGACGGCTACACCTTC. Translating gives CASSLEGAFDGYTF.

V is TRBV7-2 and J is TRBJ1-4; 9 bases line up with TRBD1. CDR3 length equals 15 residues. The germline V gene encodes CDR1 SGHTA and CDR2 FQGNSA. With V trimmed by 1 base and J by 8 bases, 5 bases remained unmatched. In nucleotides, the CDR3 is TGTGCCAGCAGCTTAGGGGACAGGGTTGGAGAAAAACTGTTTTTT. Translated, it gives CASSLGDRVGEKLFF.